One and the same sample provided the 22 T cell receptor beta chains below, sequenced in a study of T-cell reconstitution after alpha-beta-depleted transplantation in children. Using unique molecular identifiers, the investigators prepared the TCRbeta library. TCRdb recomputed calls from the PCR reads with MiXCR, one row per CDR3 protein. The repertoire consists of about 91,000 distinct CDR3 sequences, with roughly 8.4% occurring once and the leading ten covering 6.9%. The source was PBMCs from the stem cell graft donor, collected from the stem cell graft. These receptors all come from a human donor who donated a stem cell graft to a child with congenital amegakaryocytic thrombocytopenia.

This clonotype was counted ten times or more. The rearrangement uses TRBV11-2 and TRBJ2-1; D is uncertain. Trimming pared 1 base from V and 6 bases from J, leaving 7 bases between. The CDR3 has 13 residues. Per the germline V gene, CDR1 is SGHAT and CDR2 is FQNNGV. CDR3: CASSLGLFNEQFF. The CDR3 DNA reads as TGTGCCAGCAGCTTAGGACTCTTCAATGAGCAGTTCTTC.

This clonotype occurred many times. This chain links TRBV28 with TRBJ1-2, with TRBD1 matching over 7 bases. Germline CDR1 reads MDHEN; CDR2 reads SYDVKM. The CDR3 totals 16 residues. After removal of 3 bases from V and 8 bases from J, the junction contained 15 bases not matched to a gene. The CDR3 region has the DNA TGTGCCAGCAGTTTCCTTCCCAGGGGGGACATAAACGGCTACACCTTC. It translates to CASSFLPRGDINGYTF.

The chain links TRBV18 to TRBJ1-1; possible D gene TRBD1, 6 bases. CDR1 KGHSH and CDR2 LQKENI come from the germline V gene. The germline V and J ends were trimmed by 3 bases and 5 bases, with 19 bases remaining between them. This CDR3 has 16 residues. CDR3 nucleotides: TGTGCCAGCTCACCCCTACCTCAGGGACAAACGACTGAAGCTTTCTTT. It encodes CASSPLPQGQTTEAFF.

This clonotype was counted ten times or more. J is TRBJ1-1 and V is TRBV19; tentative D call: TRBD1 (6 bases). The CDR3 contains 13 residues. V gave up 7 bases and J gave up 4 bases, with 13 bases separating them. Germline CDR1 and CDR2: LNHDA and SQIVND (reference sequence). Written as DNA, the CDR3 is TGTGCCAGTAATACCAGGGGTGTCACTGAAGCTTTCTTT. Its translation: CASNTRGVTEAFF.

In DNA, the CDR3 is TGTGCCAGCAGCAAAGCACTAGCGGGAGTTTCAGATACGCAGTATTTT. Translating it yields CASSKALAGVSDTQYF. The chain combines TRBV21-1 with TRBJ2-3; the table's TRBD2 call for D was not verified on the DNA. TRBV21-1 is described as a pseudogene. The CDR3 has 16 residues.

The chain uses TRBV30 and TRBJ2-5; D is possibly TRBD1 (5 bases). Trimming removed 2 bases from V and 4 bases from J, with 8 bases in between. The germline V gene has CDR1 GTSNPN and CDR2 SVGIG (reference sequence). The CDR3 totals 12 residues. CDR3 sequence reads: CAWSQQGETQYF. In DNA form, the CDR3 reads TGTGCCTGGAGTCAGCAGGGAGAGACCCAGTACTTC.

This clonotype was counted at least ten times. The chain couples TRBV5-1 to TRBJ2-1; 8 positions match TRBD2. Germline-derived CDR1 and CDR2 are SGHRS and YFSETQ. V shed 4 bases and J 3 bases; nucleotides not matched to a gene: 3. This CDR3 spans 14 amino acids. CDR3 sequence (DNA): TGCGCCAGCAGCGGAAGCGGGGGCTACAATGAGCAGTTCTTC. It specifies CASSGSGGYNEQFF.

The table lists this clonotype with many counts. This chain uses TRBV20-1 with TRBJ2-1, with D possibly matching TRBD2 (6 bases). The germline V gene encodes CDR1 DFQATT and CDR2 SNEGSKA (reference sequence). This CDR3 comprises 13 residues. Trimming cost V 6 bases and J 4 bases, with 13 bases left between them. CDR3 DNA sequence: TGCAGTGCCCCGGGCGGGGTATACAATGAGCAGTTCTTC. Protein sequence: CSAPGGVYNEQFF.

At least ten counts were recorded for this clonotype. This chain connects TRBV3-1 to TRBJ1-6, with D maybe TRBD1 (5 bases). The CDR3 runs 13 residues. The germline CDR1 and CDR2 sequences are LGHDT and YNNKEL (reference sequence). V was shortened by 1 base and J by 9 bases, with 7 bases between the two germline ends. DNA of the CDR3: TGTGCCAGCAGCCAAGTCAGGGCTTCACCCCTCCACTTT. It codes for CASSQVRASPLHF.

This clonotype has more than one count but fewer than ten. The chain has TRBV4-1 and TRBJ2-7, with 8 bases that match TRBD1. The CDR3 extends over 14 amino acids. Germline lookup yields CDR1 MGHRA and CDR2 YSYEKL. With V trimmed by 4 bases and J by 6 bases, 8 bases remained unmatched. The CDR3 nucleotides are TGCGCCAGCAGCCTTTCAGGGACAGGTGGCGAGCAGTACTTC. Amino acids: CASSLSGTGGEQYF.

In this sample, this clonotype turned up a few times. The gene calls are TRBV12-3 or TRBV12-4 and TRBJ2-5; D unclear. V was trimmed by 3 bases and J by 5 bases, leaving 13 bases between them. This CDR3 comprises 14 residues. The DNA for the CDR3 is TGTGCCAGCAGTTTCTCCGTTCCTGGGGAGACCCAGTACTTC. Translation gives CASSFSVPGETQYF.

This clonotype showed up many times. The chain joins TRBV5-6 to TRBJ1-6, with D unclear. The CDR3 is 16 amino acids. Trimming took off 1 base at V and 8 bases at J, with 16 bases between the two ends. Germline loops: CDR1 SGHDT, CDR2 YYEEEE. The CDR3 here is CASSLSFNGWDSPLHF. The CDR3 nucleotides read TGTGCCAGCAGCTTGAGTTTTAATGGTTGGGATTCACCCCTCCACTTT.

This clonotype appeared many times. In nucleotides, the CDR3 is TGCAGTGCGACAGCGGTGGGGAGGGGTCCAGATACGCAGTATTTT. It is translated as CSATAVGRGPDTQYF. The chain uses TRBV20-1 and TRBJ2-3, with TRBD2 identical over 7 bases. The CDR3 totals 15 residues. After removal of 6 bases from V and 4 bases from J, the junction contained 13 bases not matched to a gene. Germline-derived CDR1 and CDR2 are DFQATT and SNEGSKA (reference sequence).

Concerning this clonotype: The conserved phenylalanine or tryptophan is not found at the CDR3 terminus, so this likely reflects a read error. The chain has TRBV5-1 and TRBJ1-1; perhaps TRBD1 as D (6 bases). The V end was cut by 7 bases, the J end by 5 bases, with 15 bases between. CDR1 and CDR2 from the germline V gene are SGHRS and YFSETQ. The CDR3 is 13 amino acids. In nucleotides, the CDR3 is TGCGCCAGCCAGCGTCCCAGGGGAACTGAAGCTTTCTTG. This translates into CASQRPRGTEAFL.

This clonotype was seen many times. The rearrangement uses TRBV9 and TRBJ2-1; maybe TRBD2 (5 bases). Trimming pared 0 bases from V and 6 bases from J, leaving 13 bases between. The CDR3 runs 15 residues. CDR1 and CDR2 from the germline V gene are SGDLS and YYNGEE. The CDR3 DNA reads TGTGCCAGCAGCGTAGCCACGAAACGGGGCAATGAGCAGTTCTTC. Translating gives CASSVATKRGNEQFF.

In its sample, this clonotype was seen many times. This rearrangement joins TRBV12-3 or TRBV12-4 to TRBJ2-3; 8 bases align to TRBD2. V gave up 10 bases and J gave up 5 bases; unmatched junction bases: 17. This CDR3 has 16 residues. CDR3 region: CAISYPIAGLGDTQYF. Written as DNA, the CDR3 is TGTGCCATCTCCTACCCAATAGCGGGGTTGGGAGATACGCAGTATTTT.

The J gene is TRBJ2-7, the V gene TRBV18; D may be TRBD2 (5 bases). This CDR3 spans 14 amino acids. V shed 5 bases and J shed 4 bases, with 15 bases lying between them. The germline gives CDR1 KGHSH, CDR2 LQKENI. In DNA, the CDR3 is TGTGCCAGCTCAGAGACGGGGTCAGGTTACGAGCAGTACTTC. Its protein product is CASSETGSGYEQYF.

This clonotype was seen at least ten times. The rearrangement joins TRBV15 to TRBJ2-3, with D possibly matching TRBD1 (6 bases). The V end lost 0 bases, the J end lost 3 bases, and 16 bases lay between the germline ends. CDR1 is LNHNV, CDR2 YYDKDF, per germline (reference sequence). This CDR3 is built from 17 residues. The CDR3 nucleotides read TGTGCCACCAGCAGAGAAAGAAAAACAGGGTTTACAGATACGCAGTATTTT. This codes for CATSRERKTGFTDTQYF.

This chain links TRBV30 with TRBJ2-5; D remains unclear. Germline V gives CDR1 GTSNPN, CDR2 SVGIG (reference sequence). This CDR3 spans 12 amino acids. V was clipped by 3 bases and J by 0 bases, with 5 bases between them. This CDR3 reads CAWSENQETQYF. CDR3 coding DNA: TGTGCCTGGAGCGAGAACCAAGAGACCCAGTACTTC.

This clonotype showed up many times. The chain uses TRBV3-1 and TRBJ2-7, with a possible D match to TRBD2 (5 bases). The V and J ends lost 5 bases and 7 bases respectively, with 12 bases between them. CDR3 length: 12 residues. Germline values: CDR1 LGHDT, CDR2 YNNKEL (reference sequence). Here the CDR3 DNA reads TGTGCCAGCAGCTCACGTCGCGGGGAGCAGTACTTC. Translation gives CASSSRRGEQYF.

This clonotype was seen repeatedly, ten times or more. CDR3 in DNA: TGTGCCAGCAGCCGGACAGATAATCCCCAAGAGACCCAGTACTTC. It specifies CASSRTDNPQETQYF. The genes are TRBV7-2 and TRBJ2-5; D is possibly TRBD1 (6 bases). Germline V gives CDR1 SGHTA, CDR2 FQGNSA. Trimming cost V 5 bases and J 1 base, with 14 bases left between them. The CDR3 is 15 residues long.

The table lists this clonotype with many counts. The CDR3 protein is CSATDGRGTDTQYF. In DNA form, the CDR3 reads TGCAGTGCTACGGACGGACGGGGCACAGATACGCAGTATTTT. The chain links TRBV20-1 to TRBJ2-3; D not resolved. The germline CDR1 and CDR2 sequences are DFQATT and SNEGSKA (reference sequence). This CDR3 is built from 14 residues. Trimming took 4 bases from V and 1 from J, leaving 12 bases between them.